The T cell receptor (beta chain) under discussion was sequenced for a study of spatial heterogeneity in lung cancer (dated by TCRdb to the late 2010s). In the study overall: More beta-chain than alpha-chain transcripts were consistently detected, likely reflecting higher beta-chain transcript abundance. In the raw uncorrected reads, each unique combination of TCR and UMI appeared on average more than ten times. The study quantitatively compared TCR alpha and beta repertoires across multiple tumor regions, matched nontumor lung and blood in non-small cell lung cancer. The study linked features of the TCR repertoire to counts of nonsynonymous mutations, which were determined by whole-exome sequencing of tumor tissue. At surgery, both alpha and beta chains were TCR-sequenced in 200 to 250 tumor regions, 64 matched nontumor lung samples and around 50 PBMC samples. General findings and caveats noted by the study authors: Ubiquitous expanded tumor TCRs were found in blood more often at tumor resection than at routine follow-up. Confirming at a functional level the hypothesis that regional TCRs recognize regional mutations was considered to require additional single-cell paired TCR alpha and beta sequencing.

The time point label for this specimen denotes: sample taken at primary tumor resection. The donors were some 70 patients from the lung TRACERx cohort who had early-stage, untreated non-small cell lung cancer. Whole RNA extracted from tumor and nontumor lung tissue, or from cryopreserved PBMC samples, was used for TCR sequencing without cell sorting. Patients were selected for TCR sequencing only if sufficient RNA was available from at least two tumor regions. Looking up the germline V gene yields CDR1 MNHNS and CDR2 SASEGT. Including the terminal cysteine and phenylalanine, the CDR3 comprises 14 residues. This entry keeps only the CDR3 DNA: 42 bases, framed from base 1. Cut back by 4 bases and 3 bases, the V and J ends lie 10 bases apart. This clonotype was detected many times. The antigen this receptor binds is unknown. The record has no base qualities; no much larger clone is one base away. Preparation of the library involved 5' RACE. TCRdb records NextSeq 500 as the sequencer. The TCR library protocol attached a unique molecular identifier to each TCR cDNA molecule to allow correction of PCR and sequencing errors. Per the original workflow: Decombinator tools were used for TCR identification, UMI-based error correction and CDR3 extraction. TCRs above a frequency of 2 per 1,000, corresponding to the top 1% of the tumor frequency distribution, were defined as expanded. Renyi diversity was computed with the R vegan package after each repertoire had been subsampled 100 times to 5,000 TCRs. To build CDR3 similarity networks, amino acid triplet string-kernel similarity was used, and CDR3s were connected when their pairwise similarity was above 0.82. The public reads were reanalyzed by TCRdb: fastp trimming at Q25, MiXCR alignment, in-frame beta chains only. Every entry covers one CDR3 protein and lists the most common genes and DNA from its rows. The V and J calls shown here were made by TCRdb, not taken from the authors' results. The table for this sample lists 20,000 to 25,000 distinct CDR3 sequences; roughly 3% of them were counted only once. The top ten clonotypes cover around 26% of the sample.

This specimen was PBMCs, taken at surgery. The TCR was taken from a female donor with early-stage non-small cell lung cancer. The chain is assembled from TRBV6-1 and TRBJ1-5; tentative D gene TRBD1, with 5 bases matching. Read as DNA, the sequence is TGTGCCAGCAGTGTCCAGGGTTTCAATCAGCCCCAGCATTTT. Its protein is CASSVQGFNQPQHF.